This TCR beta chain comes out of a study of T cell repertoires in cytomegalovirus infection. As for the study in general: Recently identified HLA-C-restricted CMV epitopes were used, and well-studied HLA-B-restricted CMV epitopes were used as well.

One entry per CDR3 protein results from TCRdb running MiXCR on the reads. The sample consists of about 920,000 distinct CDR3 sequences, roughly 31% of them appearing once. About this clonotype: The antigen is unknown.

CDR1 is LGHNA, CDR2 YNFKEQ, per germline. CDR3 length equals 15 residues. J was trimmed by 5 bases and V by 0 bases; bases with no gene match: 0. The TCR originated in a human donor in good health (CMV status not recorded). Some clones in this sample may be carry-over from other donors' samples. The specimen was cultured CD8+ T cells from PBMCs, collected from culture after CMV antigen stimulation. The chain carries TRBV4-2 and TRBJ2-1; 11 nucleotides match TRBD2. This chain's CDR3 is CASSQETSGDNEQFF. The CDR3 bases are TGTGCCAGCAGCCAAGAGACTAGCGGGGACAATGAGCAGTTCTTC.